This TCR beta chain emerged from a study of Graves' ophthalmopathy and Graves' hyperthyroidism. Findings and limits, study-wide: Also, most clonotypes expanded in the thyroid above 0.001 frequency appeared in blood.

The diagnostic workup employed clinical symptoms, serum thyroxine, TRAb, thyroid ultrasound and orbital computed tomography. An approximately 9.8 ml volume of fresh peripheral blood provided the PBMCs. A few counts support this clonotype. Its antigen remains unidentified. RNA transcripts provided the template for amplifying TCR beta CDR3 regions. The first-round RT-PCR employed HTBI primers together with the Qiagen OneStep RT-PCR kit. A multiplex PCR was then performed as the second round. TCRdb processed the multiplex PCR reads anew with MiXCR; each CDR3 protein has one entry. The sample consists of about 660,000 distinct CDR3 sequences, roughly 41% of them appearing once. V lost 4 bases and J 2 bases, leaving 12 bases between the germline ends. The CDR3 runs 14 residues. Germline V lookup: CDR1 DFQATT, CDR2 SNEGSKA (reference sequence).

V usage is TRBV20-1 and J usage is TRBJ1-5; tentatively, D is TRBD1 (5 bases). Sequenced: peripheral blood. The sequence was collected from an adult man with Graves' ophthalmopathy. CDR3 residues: CSANNGGGNQPQHF. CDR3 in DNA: TGCAGTGCTAATAATGGGGGGGGCAATCAGCCCCAGCATTTT.